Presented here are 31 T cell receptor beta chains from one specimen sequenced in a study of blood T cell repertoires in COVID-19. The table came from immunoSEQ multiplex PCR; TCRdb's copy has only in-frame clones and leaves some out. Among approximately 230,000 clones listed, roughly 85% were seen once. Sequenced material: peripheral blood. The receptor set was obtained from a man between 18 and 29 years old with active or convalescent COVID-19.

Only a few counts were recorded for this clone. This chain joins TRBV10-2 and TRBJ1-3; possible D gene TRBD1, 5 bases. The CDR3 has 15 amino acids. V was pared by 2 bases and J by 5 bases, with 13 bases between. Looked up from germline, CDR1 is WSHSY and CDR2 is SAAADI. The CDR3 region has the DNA TGCGCCAGCAGTGAGCCTACAGGAGTCCGAAACACCATATATTTT. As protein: CASSEPTGVRNTIYF.

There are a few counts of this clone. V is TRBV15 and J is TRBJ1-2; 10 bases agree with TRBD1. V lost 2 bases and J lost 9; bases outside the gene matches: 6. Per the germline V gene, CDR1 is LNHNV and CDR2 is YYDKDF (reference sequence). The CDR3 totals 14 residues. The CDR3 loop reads CATSRYGQGGSYTF. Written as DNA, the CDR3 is TGTGCCACCAGCAGATATGGACAGGGGGGGAGCTACACCTTC. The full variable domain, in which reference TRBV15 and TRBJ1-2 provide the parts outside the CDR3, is DAMVIQNPRYQVTQFGKPVTLSCSQTLNHNVMYWYQQKSSQAPKLLFHYYDKDFNNEADTPDNFQSRRPNTSFCFLDIRSPGLGDTAMYLCATSRYGQGGSYTFGSGTRLTVV.

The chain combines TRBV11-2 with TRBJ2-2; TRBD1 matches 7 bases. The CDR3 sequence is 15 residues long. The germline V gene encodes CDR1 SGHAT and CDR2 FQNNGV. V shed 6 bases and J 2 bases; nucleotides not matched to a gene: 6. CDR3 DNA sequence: TGTGCCAGCAGACCTACAGGGGTAAACACCGGGGAGCTGTTTTTT. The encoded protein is CASRPTGVNTGELFF.

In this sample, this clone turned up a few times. CDR3 loop: CSAMNTEAFF. CDR3 in DNA: TGCAGCGCCATGAACACTGAAGCTTTCTTT. The rearrangement links TRBV29-1 to TRBJ1-1; D ambiguous. Germline CDR1 is SQVTM and CDR2 is ANQGSEA. There are 10 residues in the CDR3. V dropped 7 bases and J dropped 0 bases, with 3 bases sitting between them. Full variable domain (missing parts from reference TRBV29-1 and TRBJ1-1): SAVISQKPSRDICQRGTSLTIQCQVDSQVTMMFWYRQQPGQSLTLIATANQGSEATYESGFVIDKFPISRPNLTFSTLTVSNMSPEDSSIYLCSAMNTEAFFGQGTRLTVV.

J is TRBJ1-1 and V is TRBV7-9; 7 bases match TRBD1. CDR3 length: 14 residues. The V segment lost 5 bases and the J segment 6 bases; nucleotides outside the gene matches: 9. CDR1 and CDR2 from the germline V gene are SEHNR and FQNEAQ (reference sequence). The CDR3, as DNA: TGTGCCAGCAGCGGCCCGGGACAGAGGGCTGAAGCTTTCTTT. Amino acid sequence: CASSGPGQRAEAFF. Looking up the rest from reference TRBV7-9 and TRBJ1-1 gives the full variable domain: DTGVSQNPRHKITKRGQNVTFRCDPISEHNRLYWYRQTLGQGPEFLTYFQNEAQLEKSRLLSDRFSAERPKGSFSTLEIQRTEQGDSAMYLCASSGPGQRAEAFFGQGTRLTVV.

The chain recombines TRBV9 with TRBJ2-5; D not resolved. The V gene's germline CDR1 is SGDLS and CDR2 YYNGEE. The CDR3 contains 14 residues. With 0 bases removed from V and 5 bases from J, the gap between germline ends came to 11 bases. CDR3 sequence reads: CASSVAPGRETQYF. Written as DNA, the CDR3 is TGTGCCAGCAGCGTAGCGCCAGGCAGGGAGACCCAGTACTTC.

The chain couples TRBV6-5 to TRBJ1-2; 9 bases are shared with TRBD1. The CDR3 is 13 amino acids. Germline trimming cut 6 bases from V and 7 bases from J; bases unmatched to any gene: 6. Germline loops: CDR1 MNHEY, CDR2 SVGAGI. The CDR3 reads CASRSTGGSGYTF. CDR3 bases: TGTGCCAGCAGGAGTACAGGGGGCTCTGGCTACACCTTC.

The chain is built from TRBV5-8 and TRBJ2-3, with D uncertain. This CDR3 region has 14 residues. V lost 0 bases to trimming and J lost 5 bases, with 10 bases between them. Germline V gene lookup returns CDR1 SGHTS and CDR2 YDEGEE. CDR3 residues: CASSLVRVRDTQYF. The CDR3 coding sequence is TGTGCCAGCAGCTTGGTCCGGGTTAGAGATACGCAGTATTTT.

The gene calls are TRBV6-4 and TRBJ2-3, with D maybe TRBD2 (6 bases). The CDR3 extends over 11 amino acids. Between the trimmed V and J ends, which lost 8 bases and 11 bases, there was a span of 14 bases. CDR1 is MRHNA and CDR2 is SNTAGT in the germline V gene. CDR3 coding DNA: TGTGCCAGCGGATATAGCGGAAAGCAGTATTTT. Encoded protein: CASGYSGKQYF.

The CDR3 is CASSLEGSGTNEQFF. The CDR3 DNA reads as TGCGCCAGCAGCTTGGAGGGTAGCGGGACTAATGAGCAGTTCTTC. This chain joins TRBV5-1 and TRBJ2-1; TRBD2 matches at 8 bases. V gave up 0 bases and J gave up 7 bases; unmatched junction bases: 6. This CDR3 contains 15 residues. Germline lookup yields CDR1 SGHRS and CDR2 YFSETQ.

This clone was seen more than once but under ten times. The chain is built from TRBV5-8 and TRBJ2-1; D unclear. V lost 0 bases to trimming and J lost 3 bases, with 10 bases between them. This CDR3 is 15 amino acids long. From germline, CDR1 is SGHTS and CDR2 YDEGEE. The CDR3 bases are TGTGCCAGCAGCTTGGGGCAGAATTTCTACAATGAGCAGTTCTTC. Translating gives CASSLGQNFYNEQFF. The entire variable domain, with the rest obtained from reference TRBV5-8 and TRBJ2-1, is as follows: EAGVTQSPTHLIKTRGQQATLRCSPISGHTSVYWYQQALGLGLQFLLWYDEGEERNRGNFPPRFSGRQFPNYSSELNVNALELEDSALYLCASSLGQNFYNEQFFGPGTRLTVL.

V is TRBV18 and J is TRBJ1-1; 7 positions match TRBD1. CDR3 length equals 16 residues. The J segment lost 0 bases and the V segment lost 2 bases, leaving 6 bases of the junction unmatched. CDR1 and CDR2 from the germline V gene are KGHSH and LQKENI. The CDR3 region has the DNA TGTGCCAGCTCACCAAGGACAGGAGAGATGAACACTGAAGCTTTCTTT. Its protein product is CASSPRTGEMNTEAFF.

CDR3 bases: TGTGCCAGCAGTTACCAGGGAGGTGCCCAGCATTTT. It is translated as CASSYQGGAQHF. The V gene is TRBV6-5, the J gene TRBJ1-5; D is perhaps TRBD1 (5 bases). This CDR3 is 12 amino acids long. Germline loops: CDR1 MNHEY, CDR2 SVGAGI. V gave up 2 bases and J gave up 11 bases, with 10 bases separating them.

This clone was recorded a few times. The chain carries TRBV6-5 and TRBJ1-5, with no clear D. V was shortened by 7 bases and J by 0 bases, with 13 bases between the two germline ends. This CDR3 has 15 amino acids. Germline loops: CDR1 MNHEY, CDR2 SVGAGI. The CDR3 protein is CASNPIGDSNQPQHF. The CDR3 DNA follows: TGTGCCAGCAATCCTATCGGGGATAGCAATCAGCCCCAGCATTTT.

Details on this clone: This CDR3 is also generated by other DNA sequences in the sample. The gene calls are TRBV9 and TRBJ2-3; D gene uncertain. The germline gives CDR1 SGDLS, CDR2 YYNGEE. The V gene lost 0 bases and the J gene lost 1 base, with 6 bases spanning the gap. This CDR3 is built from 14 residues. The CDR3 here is CASSVVGGTDTQYF. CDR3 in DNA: TGTGCCAGCAGCGTAGTAGGAGGCACAGATACGCAGTATTTT.

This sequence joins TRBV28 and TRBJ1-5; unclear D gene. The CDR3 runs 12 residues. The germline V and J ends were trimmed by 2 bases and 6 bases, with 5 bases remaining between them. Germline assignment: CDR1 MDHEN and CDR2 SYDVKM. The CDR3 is CASSLGSQPQHF. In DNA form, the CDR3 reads TGTGCCAGCAGTTTAGGTAGTCAGCCCCAGCATTTT.

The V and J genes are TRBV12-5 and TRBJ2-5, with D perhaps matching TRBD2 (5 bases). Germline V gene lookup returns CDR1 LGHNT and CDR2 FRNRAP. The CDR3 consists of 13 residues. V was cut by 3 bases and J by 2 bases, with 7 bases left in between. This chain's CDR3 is CASGLGRQETQYF. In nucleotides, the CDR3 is TGTGCTAGTGGTTTAGGGAGACAAGAGACCCAGTACTTC.

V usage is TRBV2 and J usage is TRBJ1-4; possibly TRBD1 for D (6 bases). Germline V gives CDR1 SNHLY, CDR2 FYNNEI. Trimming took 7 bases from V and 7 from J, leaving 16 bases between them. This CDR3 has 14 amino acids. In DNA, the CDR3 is TGTGCCAGCAAGGCCAAGGGACATAGTGAAAAACTGTTTTTT. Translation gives CASKAKGHSEKLFF.

The CDR3 spells CASSLTRSGETQYF. In DNA form, the CDR3 reads TGTGCCAGCAGTTTGACCAGGAGCGGCGAGACCCAGTACTTC. The genes are TRBV6-2 or TRBV6-3 and TRBJ2-5; D may be TRBD2 (5 bases). The germline V and J ends were trimmed by 4 bases and 5 bases, with 14 bases remaining between them. The CDR3 is 14 residues long. Germline V gene sequence: CDR1 MNHEY, CDR2 SVGEGT.

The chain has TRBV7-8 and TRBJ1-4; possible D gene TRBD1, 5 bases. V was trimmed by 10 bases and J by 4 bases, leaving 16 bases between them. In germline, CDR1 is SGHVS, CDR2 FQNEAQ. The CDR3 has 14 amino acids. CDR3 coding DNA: TGTGCCAACCCCGGACACCGGCGTAATGAAAAACTGTTTTTT. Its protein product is CANPGHRRNEKLFF.

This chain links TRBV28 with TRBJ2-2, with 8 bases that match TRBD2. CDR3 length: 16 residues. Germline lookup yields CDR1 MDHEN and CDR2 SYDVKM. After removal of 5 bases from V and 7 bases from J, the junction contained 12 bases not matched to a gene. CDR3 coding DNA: TGTGCCAGCAGTCCTTCCTATCGGGAGGGCCTCGGGGAGCTGTTTTTT. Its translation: CASSPSYREGLGELFF.

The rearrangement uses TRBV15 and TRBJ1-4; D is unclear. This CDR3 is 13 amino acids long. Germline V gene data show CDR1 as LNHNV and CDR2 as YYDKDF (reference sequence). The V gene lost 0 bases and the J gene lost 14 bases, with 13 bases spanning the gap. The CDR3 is CATSRDEGVALFF. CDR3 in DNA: TGTGCCACCAGCAGAGATGAGGGAGTTGCGCTGTTTTTT.

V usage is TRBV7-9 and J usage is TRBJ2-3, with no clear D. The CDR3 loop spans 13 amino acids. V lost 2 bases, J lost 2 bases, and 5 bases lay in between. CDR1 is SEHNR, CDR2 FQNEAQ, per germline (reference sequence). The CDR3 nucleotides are TGTGCCAGCAGCTTATCTACCACAGATACGCAGTATTTT. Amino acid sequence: CASSLSTTDTQYF.

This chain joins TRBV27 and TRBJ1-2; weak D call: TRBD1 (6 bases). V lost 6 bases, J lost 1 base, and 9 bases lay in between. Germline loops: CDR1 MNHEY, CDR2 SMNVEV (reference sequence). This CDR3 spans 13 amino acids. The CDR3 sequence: CASSMDSNYGYTF. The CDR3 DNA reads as TGTGCCAGCAGCATGGACAGTAACTATGGCTACACCTTC.

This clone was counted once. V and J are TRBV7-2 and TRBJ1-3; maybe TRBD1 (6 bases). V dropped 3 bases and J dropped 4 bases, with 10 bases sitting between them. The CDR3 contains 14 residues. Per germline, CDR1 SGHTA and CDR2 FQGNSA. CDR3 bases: TGTGCCAGCAGCTTGACAGGATCAGGAAACACCATATATTTT. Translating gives CASSLTGSGNTIYF.

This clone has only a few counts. CDR3 coding DNA: TGTGCCAGCAGACCCCAGGGGCTCGAGAACACTGAAGCTTTCTTT. This translates into CASRPQGLENTEAFF. The J gene is TRBJ1-1, the V gene TRBV6-4, with D maybe TRBD1 (6 bases). V lost 6 bases to trimming and J lost 1 base, with 15 bases between them. The CDR3 is 15 residues long. Germline V gene lookup returns CDR1 MRHNA and CDR2 SNTAGT.

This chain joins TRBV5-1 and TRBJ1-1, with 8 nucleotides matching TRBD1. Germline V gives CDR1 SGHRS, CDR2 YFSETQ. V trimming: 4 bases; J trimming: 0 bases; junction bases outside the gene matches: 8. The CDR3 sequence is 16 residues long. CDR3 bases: TGCGCCAGCAGCACCAGTTCAGGGGGCCTGAACACTGAAGCTTTCTTT. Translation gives CASSTSSGGLNTEAFF.

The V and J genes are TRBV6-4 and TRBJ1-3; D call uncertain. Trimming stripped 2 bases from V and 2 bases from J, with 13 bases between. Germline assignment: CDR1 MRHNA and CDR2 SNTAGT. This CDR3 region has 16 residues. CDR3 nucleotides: TGTGCCAGCAGTGACGAGGGCCTCCTCCCTGGAAACACCATATATTTT. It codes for CASSDEGLLPGNTIYF.

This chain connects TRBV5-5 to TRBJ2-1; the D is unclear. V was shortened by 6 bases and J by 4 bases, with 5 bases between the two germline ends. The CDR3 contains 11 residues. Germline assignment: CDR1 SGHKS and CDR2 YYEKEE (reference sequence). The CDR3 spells CASNRYNEQFF. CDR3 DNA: TGTGCCAGCAACCGGTACAATGAGCAGTTCTTC.

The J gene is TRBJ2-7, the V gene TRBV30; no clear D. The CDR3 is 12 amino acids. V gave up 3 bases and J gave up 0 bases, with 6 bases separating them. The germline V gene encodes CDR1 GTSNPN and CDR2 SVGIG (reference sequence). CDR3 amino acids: CAWRHSSYEQYF. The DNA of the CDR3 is TGTGCCTGGAGGCACAGCTCCTACGAGCAGTACTTC.

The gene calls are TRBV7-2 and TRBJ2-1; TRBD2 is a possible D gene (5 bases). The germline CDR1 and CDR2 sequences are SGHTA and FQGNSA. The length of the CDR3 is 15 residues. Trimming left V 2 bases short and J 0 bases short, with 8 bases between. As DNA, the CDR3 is TGTGCCAGCAGCTTATCCCGGGGCTCCTACAATGAGCAGTTCTTC. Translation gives CASSLSRGSYNEQFF. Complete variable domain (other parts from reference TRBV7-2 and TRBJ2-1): GAGVSQSPSNKVTEKGKDVELRCDPISGHTALYWYRQSLGQGLEFLIYFQGNSAPDKSGLPSDRFSAERTGGSVSTLTIQRTQQEDSAVYLCASSLSRGSYNEQFFGPGTRLTVL.